This T cell receptor (beta chain) was obtained from a study of metastatic and nonmetastatic thyroid tumors (dated by TCRdb to the early 2020s). General notes on the study: For patients with malignant and with benign thyroid disease, the researchers compared repertoires between peripheral blood samples and tumor or nodule tissue samples.

At least ten counts were recorded for this clone. This clone's antigen is unknown. Within one base of it there is no much larger clone, and no base qualities were kept. No patient had received any treatment before thyroid surgery. Using T-cell receptor beta sequencing, the study looked back at clinical samples from patients collected from about 2011 to 2019. Library generation was performed with PCR. Data came from an Illumina HiSeq 4000. High-throughput sequencing was used to profile the CDR3 region of the TCR beta-chain in every patient. As for how the authors treated the data: CDR3 differences across clinicopathological groups were used to build a classifier for discriminating distant-metastatic papillary thyroid cancer patients. The Shannon index was used to measure repertoire diversity, and the Morisita-Horn index was used to measure how similar tumor and blood repertoires were. TCRdb trimmed the raw reads at Q25, called clones with MiXCR and kept productive beta chains. TCRdb's processing, not the authors' own work, is the source of the V and J calls. The sample includes about 47,000 clones, with around 25% observed a single time. The ten largest account for 3% to 3.5% of the sample.

Study-wide conclusions, independent of this receptor: TCR beta diversity was reported as significantly higher in malignant tumors than in benign nodules, in both blood and tumor samples.

The cysteine opens and the phenylalanine closes a CDR3 of 17 amino acids. The only DNA kept is the CDR3, 51 bases in frame from the first base. CDR1 and CDR2, per the germline V gene (reference sequence), are MNHEY and SMNVEV. Trimming accounts for 3 bases at V and 9 bases at J, while the number of junction bases matched to no gene is 13. This receptor chain uses TRBV27 and TRBJ2-1; the central 11 bases match TRBD2. The TCR sequence derives from a male donor with papillary thyroid cancer or a benign thyroid nodule (not recorded which). Some clones in this sample may be carry-over from other donors' samples. Sequenced input: blood. The DNA reads TGTGCCAGCAGTTTTCGCTTTACGACTAGCGGGGTACCTGAGCAGTTCTTC. This encodes CASSFRFTTSGVPEQFF.